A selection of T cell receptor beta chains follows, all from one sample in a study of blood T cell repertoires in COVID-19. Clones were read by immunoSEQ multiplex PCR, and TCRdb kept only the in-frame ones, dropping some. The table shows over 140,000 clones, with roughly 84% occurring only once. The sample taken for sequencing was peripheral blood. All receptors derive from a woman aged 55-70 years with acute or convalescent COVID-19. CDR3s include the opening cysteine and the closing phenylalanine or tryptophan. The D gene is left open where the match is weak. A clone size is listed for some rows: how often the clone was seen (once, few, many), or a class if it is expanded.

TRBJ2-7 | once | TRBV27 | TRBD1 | TGTGCCAGCAGGGATCGGGACAGGGGAAACGAGCAGTACTTC | CASRDRDRGNEQYF
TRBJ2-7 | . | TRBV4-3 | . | TGCGCCAGCAGCCAAGGACGAACAGCTCAAGCCTACGAGCAGTACTTC | CASSQGRTAQAYEQYF
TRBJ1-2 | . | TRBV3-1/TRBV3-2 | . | TGTGCCAGCAGCCAACCGGGACTCTATGGCTACACCTTC | CASSQPGLYGYTF
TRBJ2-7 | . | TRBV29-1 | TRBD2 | TGCAGCGTTCTGCTAGCGGGACGCTACGAGCAGTACTTC | CSVLLAGRYEQYF
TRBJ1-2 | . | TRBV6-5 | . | TGTGCCAGCAGTTACTCGACCCGGGGAGAAGGCTACACCTTC | CASSYSTRGEGYTF
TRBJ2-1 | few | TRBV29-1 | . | TGCAGCGTTGGAGGGGGCAGGGGGGCCGCGACCAGCTCCTACAATGAGCAGTTCTTC | CSVGGGRGAATSSYNEQFF
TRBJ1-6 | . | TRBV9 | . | TGTGCCAGCAGCGGGGCCCCTACAGAAGCCGGTTCACCCCTCCACTTT | CASSGAPTEAGSPLHF
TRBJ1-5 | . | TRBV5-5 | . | TGTGCCAGCAGCTTTAATGACATACCAAATCAGCCCCAGCATTTT | CASSFNDIPNQPQHF
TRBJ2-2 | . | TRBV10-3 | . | TGTGCCACCCTAGCGCAGCCCAGCACCGGGGAGCTGTTTTTT | CATLAQPSTGELFF
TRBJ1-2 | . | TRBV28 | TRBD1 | TGTGCCAGCAGTCCAGGACAGGGGAGGAGGGATGGCTACACCTTC | CASSPGQGRRDGYTF
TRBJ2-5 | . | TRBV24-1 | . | TGTGCCACCAGTGATTTTGGGCCAGGTCGGTTGGAGACCCAGTACTTC | CATSDFGPGRLETQYF
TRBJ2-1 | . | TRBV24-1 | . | TGTGCCACCAGTGACCCTATGGGACTTGGGGTCTTC | CATSDPMGLGVF
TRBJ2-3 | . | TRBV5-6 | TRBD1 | TGTGCCAGCAGCTTGCCTGGGACAGGGGTCACAGATACGCAGTATTTT | CASSLPGTGVTDTQYF
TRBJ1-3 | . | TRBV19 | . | TGTGCCAGTAGTTCCGGGAACGAAAACACCATATATTTT | CASSSGNENTIYF
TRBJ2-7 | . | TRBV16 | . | TGTGCCAGCAGCGAAAAGGGGTTCAAGCAGTACTTC | CASSEKGFKQYF
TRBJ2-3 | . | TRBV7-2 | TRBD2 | TGTGCCAGCAGCTTGGTTGCGGGAGTAGCAGATACGCAGTATTTT | CASSLVAGVADTQYF
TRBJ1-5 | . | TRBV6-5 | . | TGTGCCAGCAGCGGACAGCAGAATCAGCCCCAGCATTTT | CASSGQQNQPQHF
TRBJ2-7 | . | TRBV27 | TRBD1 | TGTGCCAGCAGTTTTTGGACAGGGGGTAGGTACGAGCAGTACTTC | CASSFWTGGRYEQYF
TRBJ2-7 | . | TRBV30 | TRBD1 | TGTGCCTGGAGTGTAAGGGACAGGTTATACTACGAGCAGTACTTC | CAWSVRDRLYYEQYF
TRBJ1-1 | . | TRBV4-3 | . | TGCGCCAGCAGCCAGGGAGACGGACTTAACACTGAAGCTTTCTTT | CASSQGDGLNTEAFF
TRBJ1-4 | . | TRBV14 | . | TGTGCCAGCAGCCTAAACGCAGGGTCCCGAGAAAAACTGTTTTTT | CASSLNAGSREKLFF
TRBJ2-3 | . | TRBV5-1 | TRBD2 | TGCGCCAGCAGCTTGGCGGGGCTAGCGGGAGTCACAGATACGCAGTATTTT | CASSLAGLAGVTDTQYF
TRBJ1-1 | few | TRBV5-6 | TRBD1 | TGTGCCAGCAGTTATTGGACAGGGAGTTTTATCAACACTGAAGCTTTCTTT | CASSYWTGSFINTEAFF
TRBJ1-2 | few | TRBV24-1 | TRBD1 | TGTGCCACCAGTCGGACAGGGGATTTGAGCTACACCTTC | CATSRTGDLSYTF
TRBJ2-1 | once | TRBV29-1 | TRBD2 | TGCAGCGTTGGGACTAGCGGGAGGGCCTCCTACAATGAGCAGTTCTTC | CSVGTSGRASYNEQFF
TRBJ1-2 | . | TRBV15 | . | TGTGCCACCAGGAGACAGGTTTTAGCTAACTATGGCTACACCTTC | CATRRQVLANYGYTF
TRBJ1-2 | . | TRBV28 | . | TGTGCCAGCAGTTTTGGGGGCGGGGGCTACACCTTC | CASSFGGGGYTF
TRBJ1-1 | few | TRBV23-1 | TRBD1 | TGCGCCAGCAGTCATGACAGGGTAAACACTGAAGCTTTCTTT | CASSHDRVNTEAFF
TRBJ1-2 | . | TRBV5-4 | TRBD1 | TGTGCCAGCAGCCCGGGACAGCAAGATGGCTACACCTTC | CASSPGQQDGYTF
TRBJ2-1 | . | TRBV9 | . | TGTGCCAGCAGCGTAGCGGATGGGAGCTCCTACAATGAGCAGTTCTTC | CASSVADGSSYNEQFF
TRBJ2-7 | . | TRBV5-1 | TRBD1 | TGCGCCAGCAGATATTCGGACAGGCCCGAGCAGTACTTC | CASRYSDRPEQYF
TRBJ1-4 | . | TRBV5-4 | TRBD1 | TGTGCCAGCAGCCCCGGGACAGGGGGCCTTAATAATGAAAAACTGTTTTTT | CASSPGTGGLNNEKLFF
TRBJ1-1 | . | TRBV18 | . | TGTGCCAGCTCGTCGGGACTCGACACTGAAGCTTTCTTT | CASSSGLDTEAFF
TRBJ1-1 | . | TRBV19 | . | TGTGCCAGTAGTTGGCAGCTACTCGGGTCTGAAGCTTTCTTT | CASSWQLLGSEAFF
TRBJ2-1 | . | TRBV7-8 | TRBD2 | TGTGCCAGCAGCTTGACTAGCGGGAGCTTGGGTGAGCAGTTCTTC | CASSLTSGSLGEQFF
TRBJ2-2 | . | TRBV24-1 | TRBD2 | TGTGCCACCAGTGATCCGGCAGGGCTAGCGGGATTCAACACCGGGGAGCTGTTTTTT | CATSDPAGLAGFNTGELFF
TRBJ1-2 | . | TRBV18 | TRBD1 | TGTGCCAGCTCACCGGGGACAGTTGCCAACTATGGCTACACCTTC | CASSPGTVANYGYTF
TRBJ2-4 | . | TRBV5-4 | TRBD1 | TGTGCCAGCAGCCCCAGGGGGCAGGGAGGCATTCAGTACTTC | CASSPRGQGGIQYF
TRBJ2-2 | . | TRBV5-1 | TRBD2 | TGCGCCAGCAGCTTTAGCGGGAGACCGACCGGGGAGCTGTTTTTT | CASSFSGRPTGELFF
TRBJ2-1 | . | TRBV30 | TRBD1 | TGTGCCTGGAGGTCCAGGGGGCGCAATGAGCAGTTCTTC | CAWRSRGRNEQFF
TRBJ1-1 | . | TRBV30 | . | TGTGCCTGCCAACCGGGGGGCGTGAACACTGAAGCTTTCTTT | CACQPGGVNTEAFF